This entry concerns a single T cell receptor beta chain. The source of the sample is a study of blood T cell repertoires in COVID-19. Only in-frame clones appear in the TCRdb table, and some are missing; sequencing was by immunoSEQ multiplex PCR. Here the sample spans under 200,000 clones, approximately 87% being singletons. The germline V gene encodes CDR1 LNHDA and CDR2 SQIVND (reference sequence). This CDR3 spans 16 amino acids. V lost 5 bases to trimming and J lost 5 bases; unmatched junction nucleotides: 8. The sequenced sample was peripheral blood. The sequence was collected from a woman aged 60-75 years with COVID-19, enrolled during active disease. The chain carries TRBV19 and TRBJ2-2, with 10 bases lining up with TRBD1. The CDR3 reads CASSQRTGGNTGELFF. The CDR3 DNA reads TGTGCCAGTAGTCAAAGGACAGGGGGTAATACCGGGGAGCTGTTTTTT. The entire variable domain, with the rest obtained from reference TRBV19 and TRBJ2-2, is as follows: DGGITQSPKYLFRKEGQNVTLSCEQNLNHDAMYWYRQDPGQGLRLIYYSQIVNDFQKGDIAEGYSVSREKKESFPLTVTSAQKNPTAFYLCASSQRTGGNTGELFFGEGSRLTVL.